Sequencing of this T cell receptor beta chain was carried out in a study of human T cells and chemical hapten exposure. Study background: A 2 cm by 2 cm inner upper arm patch received 2% DPC for sensitization. General study points: Expanded TCR sets contained significantly more large CDR3 similarity clusters than controls.

Trimming cost V 9 bases and J 3 bases, with 15 bases left between them. This CDR3 spans 14 amino acids. Germline lookup yields CDR1 MNHNS and CDR2 SASEGT. Described time point: patch test 1, 2 weeks after DPC sensitization. Regarding treatment: therapeutic diphenylcyclopropenone sensitization with weekly scalp DPC. In the original processing: From about 20,000 to 690,000 TCRs were found per sample, with a median of about 96,000. MiXCR, run by TCRdb on the RACE reads, gives a single entry per CDR3 protein. TCRdb, not the original authors, processed these V and J calls. The sample holds a few hundred thousand distinct CDR3 sequences, around 4.8% seen once. This clonotype was seen repeatedly, ten times or more. Its antigen is currently unknown.

The sequencing used whole blood, collected in connection with sensitization to the hapten diphenylcyclopropenone (DPC). This chain uses TRBV6-1 with TRBJ2-1; tentatively, D is TRBD1 (5 bases). This sequence originates from a woman aged 45-59 years with alopecia areata. Some clones in this sample may be carry-over from other donors' samples. DNA of the CDR3: TGTGCCAGTGTGGTGACAGTTAGCTACAATGAGCAGTTCTTC. As protein: CASVVTVSYNEQFF.